The 13 T cell receptor beta chains below were found in one sample sequenced in a study of radiotherapy plus CTLA-4 blockade in lung cancer. Here immunoSEQ multiplex PCR was the method, and the copy in TCRdb shows in-frame clones only, minus some. Seen here are 80,000 or so clones, around 81% observed once, and the top ten hold approximately 22%. The source was peripheral blood, collected from a patient treated with radiotherapy plus ipilimumab. These receptors originate from a human donor with non-small cell lung cancer whose response to radiotherapy plus ipilimumab could not be evaluated. Some clones in this sample may be carry-over from other donors' samples.

In this sample, this clone turned up once. This chain uses TRBV28 with TRBJ2-2; 7 nucleotides line up with TRBD1. Germline V gene lookup returns CDR1 MDHEN and CDR2 SYDVKM. Losses at the gene ends were 2 bases for V and 4 bases for J; bases not matched to a gene: 4. CDR3 length equals 15 residues. CDR3 sequence: CASSLRGRATGELFF. The CDR3 DNA sequence: TGTGCCAGCAGTTTAAGGGGGCGGGCCACCGGGGAGCTGTTTTTT.

The chain is built from TRBV5-8 and TRBJ1-6, with TRBD1 as a possible D gene (6 bases). Germline CDR1 and CDR2: SGHTS and YDEGEE. The CDR3 contains 16 residues. Trimming took 7 bases from V and 4 from J, leaving 18 bases between them. CDR3: CASRPRGGPYNSPLHF. CDR3 coding DNA: TGTGCCAGCCGCCCGAGGGGGGGGCCATATAATTCACCCCTCCACTTT.

V usage is TRBV4-3 and J usage is TRBJ1-4; TRBD1 matches 9 bases. There are 16 residues in the CDR3. The V gene end was trimmed by 3 bases and the J gene end by 7 bases; junction bases not matched to a gene: 9. Germline V CDR1 and CDR2: LGHNA, YSLEER. This CDR3 reads CASSQGYRGLGEKLFF. The CDR3 nucleotides read TGCGCCAGCAGCCAGGGTTACAGGGGGCTTGGTGAAAAACTGTTTTTT.

J is TRBJ1-1 and V is TRBV9; weak D call: TRBD1 (6 bases). Germline CDR1 SGDLS, CDR2 YYNGEE. V dropped 0 bases and J dropped 4 bases, with 19 bases sitting between them. The CDR3 has 17 residues. The chain's CDR3 is CASSVVHGYRVSTEAFF. The CDR3 nucleotides read TGTGCCAGCAGCGTAGTCCATGGTTACAGGGTGAGCACTGAAGCTTTCTTT.

This sequence joins TRBV5-1 and TRBJ2-3, with TRBD2 matching 9 bases. This CDR3 has 17 amino acids. V lost 2 bases to trimming and J lost 1 base; unmatched junction nucleotides: 8. CDR1 SGHRS and CDR2 YFSETQ come from the germline V gene. The CDR3 DNA follows: TGCGCCAGCAGCTTATTCTCGCGGGGGGGCCGCACAGATACGCAGTATTTT. Its translation is CASSLFSRGGRTDTQYF.

The chain uses TRBV5-1 and TRBJ2-7; D is possibly TRBD2 (6 bases). The V and J ends lost 5 bases and 0 bases respectively, with 12 bases between them. This CDR3 comprises 14 residues. CDR1 and CDR2 (germline): SGHRS, YFSETQ. CDR3 sequence: CASRRGSLSYEQYF. The DNA for the CDR3 is TGCGCCAGCAGACGGGGGTCCCTCTCCTACGAGCAGTACTTC.

V is TRBV4-3 and J is TRBJ2-4; TRBD1 agrees at 9 bases. V shed 1 base, J shed 1 base, and the junction held 2 bases outside the gene matches. The CDR3 loop spans 16 amino acids. Germline-derived CDR1 and CDR2 are LGHNA and YSLEER. The CDR3 coding sequence is TGCGCCAGCAGCCAAGGACAGGGGGGGGCCAAAAACATTCAGTACTTC. It translates to CASSQGQGGAKNIQYF.

The chain has TRBV16 and TRBJ2-3, with D possibly TRBD1 on 6 matching bases. The length of the CDR3 is 14 residues. The V and J ends lost 2 bases and 4 bases respectively, with 10 bases between them. Germline V gene data show CDR1 as KGHSY and CDR2 as FQNENV. In DNA, the CDR3 is TGTGCCAGCAGCCAACAGCACAGGGCAGATACGCAGTATTTT. The encoded protein is CASSQQHRADTQYF.

This clone was seen a single time. The CDR3 DNA reads TGTGCCACCAGCCCCCGAACGGGAGGGACTGAAGCTTTCTTT. Translation gives CATSPRTGGTEAFF. The J gene is TRBJ1-1, the V gene TRBV15; D unresolved. From germline, CDR1 is LNHNV and CDR2 YYDKDF (reference sequence). Trimming pared 5 bases from V and 5 bases from J, leaving 15 bases between. The CDR3 is 14 amino acids.

The chain combines TRBV27 with TRBJ2-3; D possibly corresponds to TRBD2 (6 bases). The V gene's germline CDR1 is MNHEY and CDR2 SMNVEV (reference sequence). The length of the CDR3 is 15 residues. Trimming took 6 bases from V and 3 from J, leaving 16 bases between them. The CDR3 spells CASSLTSILTDTQYF. As DNA, the CDR3 is TGTGCCAGCAGCCTCACTAGCATTCTAACAGATACGCAGTATTTT.

Only one count was recorded for this clone. The V call is TRBV5-1, the J call TRBJ1-4, with 9 bases lining up with TRBD1. This CDR3 is 23 amino acids long. J gave up 0 bases and V 3 bases, and 24 bases lay outside the gene matches. Per germline, CDR1 SGHRS and CDR2 YFSETQ. This CDR3 is CASSSGQGVRWDPLQATNEKLFF. The CDR3 DNA reads as TGCGCCAGCAGCTCGGGACAGGGAGTGAGATGGGATCCACTCCAAGCAACTAATGAAAAACTGTTTTTT.

The chain uses TRBV11-2 and TRBJ2-5; TRBD1 matches at 8 bases. V dropped 5 bases and J dropped 11; count of bases not matched to a gene: 13. Looked up from germline, CDR1 is SGHAT and CDR2 is FQNNGV. The CDR3 runs to 14 residues. The CDR3: CASSLGTGPLEQYF. The CDR3 DNA reads as TGTGCCAGCAGCCTAGGGACAGGTCCCCTGGAGCAGTACTTC. Drawing the rest from reference TRBV11-2 and TRBJ2-5, the complete variable domain is EAGVAQSPRYKIIEKRQSVAFWCNPISGHATLYWYQQILGQGPKLLIQFQNNGVVDDSQLPKDRFSAERLKGVDSTLKIQPAKLEDSAVYLCASSLGTGPLEQYFGPGTRLLVL.

V is TRBV28 and J is TRBJ2-7; TRBD1 aligns across 8 bases. Germline V gene data show CDR1 as MDHEN and CDR2 as SYDVKM. The CDR3 runs to 13 residues. With V trimmed by 6 bases and J by 5 bases, 6 bases remained unmatched. CDR3 DNA sequence: TGTGCCAGCAGCCTGACAGGGGACCACGAGCAGTACTTC. Translated: CASSLTGDHEQYF.